These 32 T cell receptor beta chains originate from one sample sequenced in a study of early stage breast cancer tumors. Profiled with immunoSEQ multiplex PCR; TCRdb holds only in-frame clones, not every one. The sample holds about 63,000 clones; about 83% are singletons and the top ten take roughly 3.4%. Sequenced input: blood. The source of these receptors is a person in their thirties with breast cancer.

The V call is TRBV29-1, the J call TRBJ2-3; 9 nucleotides match TRBD1. CDR3 length equals 13 residues. The V gene's germline CDR1 is SQVTM and CDR2 ANQGSEA. Unmatched junction bases numbered 5, after V lost 6 bases and J lost 4 bases. CDR3 sequence (DNA): TGCAGCGTGGGGGGACAGGGTGCAGATACGCAGTATTTT. Translation gives CSVGGQGADTQYF.

This chain joins TRBV28 and TRBJ1-1, with 7 bases matching TRBD1. The V gene's germline CDR1 is MDHEN and CDR2 SYDVKM. J lost 0 bases, V lost 3 bases, and 4 bases had no gene match. CDR3 length equals 15 residues. This chain's CDR3 is CASSFPQGLNTEAFF. Written as DNA, the CDR3 is TGTGCCAGCAGTTTCCCACAGGGGCTGAACACTGAAGCTTTCTTT.

This sequence joins TRBV29-1 and TRBJ1-4; 7 bases map to TRBD1. CDR1 SQVTM and CDR2 ANQGSEA come from the germline V gene. The CDR3 length is 15 residues. The V segment lost 1 base and the J segment 4 bases; nucleotides outside the gene matches: 6. CDR3 loop: CSVEVRGQGNEKLFF. In nucleotides, the CDR3 is TGCAGCGTTGAAGTAAGGGGGCAGGGTAATGAAAAACTGTTTTTT.

The rearrangement uses TRBV7-6 and TRBJ2-7; D is undetermined. The CDR3 consists of 15 residues. CDR1 is SGHVS and CDR2 is FNYEAQ in the germline V gene. V lost 1 base to trimming and J lost 2 bases, with 12 bases between them. The CDR3 DNA reads TGTGCCAGCAGCTTAGAGGGCAGCAGCGCCTACGAGCAGTACTTC. Encoded protein: CASSLEGSSAYEQYF.

This clone was seen a few times. This chain joins TRBV30 and TRBJ1-1; the D is unclear. Germline CDR1 GTSNPN, CDR2 SVGIG (reference sequence). This CDR3 region has 13 residues. Trimming pared 3 bases from V and 7 bases from J, leaving 15 bases between. The CDR3 loop is CAWRAPGILEAFF. The CDR3 DNA is TGTGCCTGGAGGGCCCCGGGGATCCTTGAAGCTTTCTTT.

J is TRBJ2-5 and V is TRBV10-3, with D unresolved. The germline gives CDR1 ENHRY, CDR2 SYGVKD. Trimming left V 6 bases short and J 4 bases short, with 12 bases between. The CDR3 spans 13 residues. As DNA, the CDR3 is TGTGCCATCAGCGCAGCCCCCGGAGAGACCCAGTACTTC. Amino acid sequence: CAISAAPGETQYF.

The J gene is TRBJ1-4, the V gene TRBV29-1; D is unclear. V was cut by 3 bases and J by 8 bases, with 16 bases left in between. CDR1 and CDR2 from the germline V gene are SQVTM and ANQGSEA. The CDR3 length is 14 residues. CDR3 sequence: CSVEVRGAGEKLFF. CDR3 sequence (DNA): TGCAGCGTTGAGGTCCGGGGAGCAGGAGAAAAACTGTTTTTT.

The chain couples TRBV7-2 to TRBJ2-1, with 15 bases that match TRBD2. Germline assignment: CDR1 SGHTA and CDR2 FQGNSA. The CDR3 is 17 residues long. After removal of 4 bases from V and 7 bases from J, the junction contained 8 bases not matched to a gene. The CDR3 DNA sequence: TGTGCCAGCAGCTCACCGGGACTAGCGGGAGGAGGTAATGAGCAGTTCTTC. Residues: CASSSPGLAGGGNEQFF. The full variable domain, rest sourced from reference TRBV7-2 and TRBJ2-1, is GAGVSQSPSNKVTEKGKDVELRCDPISGHTALYWYRQSLGQGLEFLIYFQGNSAPDKSGLPSDRFSAERTGGSVSTLTIQRTQQEDSAVYLCASSSPGLAGGGNEQFFGPGTRLTVL.

Only one count was recorded for this clone. The chain has TRBV6-1 and TRBJ2-7, with D hard to call. CDR3 length: 12 residues. From germline, CDR1 is MNHNS and CDR2 SASEGT. Trimming took off 0 bases at V and 4 bases at J, with 4 bases between the two ends. The CDR3 loop is CASSEAQYEQYF. The CDR3 coding sequence is TGTGCCAGCAGTGAAGCCCAATACGAGCAGTACTTC.

The rearrangement links TRBV11-3 to TRBJ2-4; 10 nucleotides line up with TRBD1. Germline CDR1 reads SGHNT; CDR2 reads YENEEA. After removal of 5 bases from V and 6 bases from J, the junction contained 7 bases not matched to a gene. There are 15 residues in the CDR3. The CDR3 nucleotides are TGTGCCAGCAGCCCAGGGACAGGGGCAGGAAACATTCAGTACTTC. Translation gives CASSPGTGAGNIQYF.

This chain uses TRBV30 with TRBJ1-5; D is unclear. CDR1 is GTSNPN, CDR2 SVGIG, per germline (reference sequence). The ends were cut back, 0 bases at V and 7 bases at J, with 13 bases in the middle. The CDR3 runs to 14 residues. CDR3 loop: CAWSVNPGRQPQHF. CDR3 sequence (DNA): TGTGCCTGGAGTGTAAACCCAGGAAGGCAGCCCCAGCATTTT.

The rearrangement links TRBV7-9 to TRBJ1-1; D unclear. Deletions cut 1 base from V and 2 bases from J, with 14 bases between. Germline loops: CDR1 SEHNR, CDR2 FQNEAQ (reference sequence). CDR3 length: 16 amino acids. CDR3: CASSLGAGKGNTEAFF. CDR3 DNA: TGTGCCAGCAGCTTAGGGGCCGGAAAGGGAAACACTGAAGCTTTCTTT.

The chain joins TRBV19 to TRBJ2-7, with TRBD1 matching over 8 bases. The CDR3 consists of 14 residues. Germline assignment: CDR1 LNHDA and CDR2 SQIVND (reference sequence). The J segment lost 5 bases and the V segment lost 1 base, leaving 4 bases of the junction unmatched. The CDR3 sequence: CASSIVGQAHEQYF. CDR3 in DNA: TGTGCCAGTAGTATAGTGGGACAGGCCCACGAGCAGTACTTC.

The chain uses TRBV27 and TRBJ1-1; 7 bases agree with TRBD1. Germline CDR1 reads MNHEY; CDR2 reads SMNVEV (reference sequence). The length of the CDR3 is 14 residues. Trimming at V came to 6 bases and at J to 5 bases, leaving 9 bases not matched to a gene. The CDR3 region is CASRTYRGTTEAFF. The CDR3 DNA is TGTGCCAGCAGGACTTACAGGGGAACAACTGAAGCTTTCTTT.

CDR3 nucleotides: TGTGCCAGCAGTCCGACAGGGGCGGACACTGAAGCTTTCTTT. It yields the protein CASSPTGADTEAFF. The genes are TRBV6-1 and TRBJ1-1, with 8 bases identical to TRBD1. The CDR3 totals 14 residues. Germline assignment: CDR1 MNHNS and CDR2 SASEGT. The V and J ends lost 5 bases and 3 bases, in that order; junction bases with no gene match: 5.

The V gene is TRBV6-1, the J gene TRBJ2-2, with 8 bases aligning to TRBD2. With V trimmed by 4 bases and J by 3 bases, 10 bases remained unmatched. There are 17 residues in the CDR3. Germline V gene data show CDR1 as MNHNS and CDR2 as SASEGT. The CDR3 region has the DNA TGTGCCAGCAGTGTTCGGAGAGCGGGAGCTCACACCGGGGAGCTGTTTTTT. Translation: CASSVRRAGAHTGELFF.

The V gene is TRBV5-8, the J gene TRBJ2-3; possible D gene TRBD1, 5 bases. Per the germline V gene, CDR1 is SGHTS and CDR2 is YDEGEE. V gave up 4 bases and J gave up 0 bases, with 15 bases separating them. There are 16 residues in the CDR3. CDR3 nucleotides: TGTGCCAGCAGCCCCATCAGCAGGGTTAGCACAGATACGCAGTATTTT. This translates into CASSPISRVSTDTQYF.

This clone was picked up one time. This chain joins TRBV4-1 and TRBJ2-1; 8 nucleotides line up with TRBD2. The CDR3 runs 16 residues. Germline CDR1 is MGHRA and CDR2 is YSYEKL. The V segment lost 2 bases and the J segment 6 bases; nucleotides outside the gene matches: 9. The CDR3 loop reads CASSQPRGSGINEQFF. As DNA, the CDR3 is TGCGCCAGCAGCCAACCCCGGGGTAGCGGGATCAATGAGCAGTTCTTC.

There are a few counts of this clone. J is TRBJ2-7 and V is TRBV13; D remains unclear. CDR3 length: 12 amino acids. The ends were cut back, 3 bases at V and 3 bases at J, with 6 bases in the middle. Per the germline V gene, CDR1 is PRHDT and CDR2 is FYEKMQ (reference sequence). CDR3 nucleotide sequence: TGTGCCAGCAGCTTTTCAGGCTACGAGCAGTACTTC. This translates into CASSFSGYEQYF.

The gene calls are TRBV4-1 and TRBJ2-1, with TRBD2 matching 13 bases. The J segment lost 5 bases and the V segment lost 0 bases, leaving 7 bases of the junction unmatched. The V gene's germline CDR1 is MGHRA and CDR2 YSYEKL. The CDR3 extends over 18 amino acids. CDR3 sequence: CASSQDSGTSGTNNEQFF. CDR3 coding DNA: TGCGCCAGCAGCCAAGATAGCGGGACTAGCGGGACCAACAATGAGCAGTTCTTC.

This clone was counted only a few times. The chain carries TRBV13 and TRBJ1-3, with a possible D match to TRBD1 (5 bases). The length of the CDR3 is 15 residues. Trimming left V 1 base short and J 8 bases short, with 15 bases between. CDR1 is PRHDT and CDR2 is FYEKMQ in the germline V gene (reference sequence). CDR3 nucleotide sequence: TGTGCCAGCAGCTTAGAGACAGCAGACGTGGACACCATATATTTT. It encodes CASSLETADVDTIYF.

The chain combines TRBV7-2 with TRBJ2-3; 7 positions agree with TRBD2. In germline, CDR1 is SGHTA, CDR2 FQGNSA. There are 16 residues in the CDR3. V trimming: 1 base; J trimming: 4 bases; junction bases outside the gene matches: 8. The CDR3 protein is CASSLVGGRAADTQYF. The CDR3 DNA follows: TGTGCCAGCAGCTTAGTTGGGGGGAGGGCCGCAGATACGCAGTATTTT.

This clone was seen more than once but under ten times. The V call is TRBV7-3, the J call TRBJ2-2; 12 bases align to TRBD2. V was clipped by 5 bases and J by 2 bases; unmatched bases: 3. Germline assignment: CDR1 SGHTA and CDR2 FQGTGA. The CDR3 is 16 residues long. CDR3 loop: CASSPGLAGNTGELFF. In DNA form, the CDR3 reads TGTGCCAGCAGCCCAGGACTAGCGGGAAACACCGGGGAGCTGTTTTTT.

The CDR3 nucleotides read TGTGCCGGTCAGAAAGCGGGAGTAGATACCGGGGAGCTGTTTTTT. Amino acid sequence: CAGQKAGVDTGELFF. The chain employs TRBV30 and TRBJ2-2; 8 bases align to TRBD2. The CDR3 is 15 residues long. Germline-derived CDR1 and CDR2 are GTSNPN and SVGIG (reference sequence). V lost 8 bases to trimming and J lost 5 bases; unmatched junction nucleotides: 13.

This clone was found a few times. The gene calls are TRBV4-2 and TRBJ2-3; tentative D call: TRBD1 (6 bases). The ends were cut back, 1 base at V and 5 bases at J, with 10 bases in the middle. The CDR3 sequence is 14 residues long. Looked up from germline, CDR1 is LGHNA and CDR2 is YNFKEQ. CDR3: CASSQVGAQDTQYF. In nucleotides, the CDR3 is TGTGCCAGCAGCCAAGTGGGGGCTCAAGATACGCAGTATTTT.

The CDR3 sequence is CASSQDRQGDQPQHF. For the CDR3, the DNA is TGCGCCAGCAGCCAAGATCGACAGGGAGATCAGCCCCAGCATTTT. The rearrangement joins TRBV4-1 to TRBJ1-5; 7 positions agree with TRBD1. The CDR3 consists of 15 residues. The germline CDR1 and CDR2 sequences are MGHRA and YSYEKL. V shed 0 bases, J shed 5 bases, and the junction held 4 bases outside the gene matches.

V gene TRBV11-2 combines with J gene TRBJ1-1; D possibly corresponds to TRBD1 (5 bases). Germline V lookup: CDR1 SGHAT, CDR2 FQNNGV. The V end lost 3 bases, the J end lost 5 bases, and 10 bases lay between the germline ends. The CDR3 is 13 residues long. The CDR3 DNA reads TGTGCCAGCAGCTTGCAGGGTTCAACTGAAGCTTTCTTT. Translated, it gives CASSLQGSTEAFF.

The CDR3 is CASSLQGNTEAFF. For the CDR3, the DNA is TGTGCCAGCAGCTTGCAGGGGAACACTGAAGCTTTCTTT. The J gene is TRBJ1-1, the V gene TRBV7-3; possibly TRBD1 for D (5 bases). CDR1 SGHTA and CDR2 FQGTGA come from the germline V gene. The V and J ends lost 3 bases and 1 base respectively, with 6 bases between them. This CDR3 spans 13 amino acids.

The gene calls are TRBV9 and TRBJ2-3; 9 bases map to TRBD1. The CDR3 is 15 amino acids. CDR1 SGDLS and CDR2 YYNGEE come from the germline V gene. V was pared by 3 bases and J by 4 bases, with 6 bases of the junction left unmatched. The CDR3 here is CASSDRDRESDTQYF. CDR3 nucleotide sequence: TGTGCCAGCAGCGACCGGGACAGGGAGTCAGATACGCAGTATTTT.

The V call is TRBV6-4, the J call TRBJ1-5; D unclear. Germline values: CDR1 MRHNA, CDR2 SNTAGT. This CDR3 is 16 amino acids long. V was trimmed by 3 bases and J by 0 bases, leaving 12 bases between them. DNA of the CDR3: TGTGCCAGCAGTGAGGGAAGTGAGGATAGCAATCAGCCCCAGCATTTT. Its protein product is CASSEGSEDSNQPQHF.

The chain has TRBV5-4 and TRBJ1-1, with no clear D. This CDR3 region has 19 residues. Germline values: CDR1 SGHNT, CDR2 YYREEE (reference sequence). With 7 bases removed from V and 0 bases from J, the gap between germline ends came to 28 bases. This CDR3 reads CASGIFGEGNLLLNTEAFF. In DNA, the CDR3 is TGTGCCAGCGGGATCTTTGGGGAGGGCAACCTCTTATTGAACACTGAAGCTTTCTTT. Combining the CDR3 with reference TRBV5-4 and TRBJ1-1 gives the whole variable domain ETGVTQSPTHLIKTRGQQVTLRCSSQSGHNTVSWYQQALGQGPQFIFQYYREEENGRGNFPPRFSGLQFPNYSSELNVNALELDDSALYLCASGIFGEGNLLLNTEAFFGQGTRLTVV.

The chain employs TRBV11-3 and TRBJ2-7; weak D call: TRBD1 (6 bases). The CDR3 runs 15 residues. The ends were cut back, 3 bases at V and 1 base at J, with 13 bases in the middle. Germline loops: CDR1 SGHNT, CDR2 YENEEA. The CDR3 is CASSFGRGPSYEQYF. In nucleotides, the CDR3 is TGTGCCAGCAGCTTCGGCAGGGGCCCTTCCTACGAGCAGTACTTC.